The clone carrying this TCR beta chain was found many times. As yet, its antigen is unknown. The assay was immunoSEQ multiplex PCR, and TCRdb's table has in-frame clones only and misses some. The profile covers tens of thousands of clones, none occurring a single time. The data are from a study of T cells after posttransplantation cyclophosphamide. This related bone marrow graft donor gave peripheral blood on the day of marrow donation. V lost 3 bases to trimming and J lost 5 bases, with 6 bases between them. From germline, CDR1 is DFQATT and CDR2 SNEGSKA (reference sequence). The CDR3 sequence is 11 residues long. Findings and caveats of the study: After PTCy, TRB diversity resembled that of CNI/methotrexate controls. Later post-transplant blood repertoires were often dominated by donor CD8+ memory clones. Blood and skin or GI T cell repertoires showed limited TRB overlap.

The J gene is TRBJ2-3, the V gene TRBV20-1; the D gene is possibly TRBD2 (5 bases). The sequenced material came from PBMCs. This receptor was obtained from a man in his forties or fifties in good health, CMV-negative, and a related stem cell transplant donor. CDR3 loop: CSARSGDTQYF. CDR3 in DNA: TGCAGTGCTAGGAGCGGAGATACGCAGTATTTT.